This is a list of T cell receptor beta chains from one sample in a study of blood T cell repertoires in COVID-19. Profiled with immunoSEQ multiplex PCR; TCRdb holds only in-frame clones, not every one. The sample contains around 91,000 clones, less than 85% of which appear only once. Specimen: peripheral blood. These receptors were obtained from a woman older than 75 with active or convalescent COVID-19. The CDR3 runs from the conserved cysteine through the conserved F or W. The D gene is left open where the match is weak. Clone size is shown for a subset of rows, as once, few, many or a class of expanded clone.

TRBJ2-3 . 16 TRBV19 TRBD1 TGTGCCAGTAGTGCTACCGACAGGGGAGGTCAAGATACGCAGTATTTT CASSATDRGGQDTQYF
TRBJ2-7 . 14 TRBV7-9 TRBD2 TGTGCCAGCAGCTTAGCACTAGCGGGTGGTGAGCAGTACTTC CASSLALAGGEQYF
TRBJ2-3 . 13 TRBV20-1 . TGCAGTGCTAGTGGTCAAAGGCGGGATACGCAGTATTTT CSASGQRRDTQYF
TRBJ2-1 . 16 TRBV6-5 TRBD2 TGTGCCAGCAGTTACCGAGGGACTAGCGGTTTCAATGAGCAGTTCTTC CASSYRGTSGFNEQFF
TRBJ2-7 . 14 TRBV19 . TGTGCCAGTAGTATAACTAACAGGGATTACGAGCAGTACTTC CASSITNRDYEQYF
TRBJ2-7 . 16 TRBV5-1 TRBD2 TGCGCCAGCAGCTTGGTGGCTAGCGGGAGCTTCAACGAGCAGTACTTC CASSLVASGSFNEQYF
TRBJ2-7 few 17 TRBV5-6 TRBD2 TGTGCCAGCAGCTTGGGGGGTAGCGCTAGCGGGAGCTACGAGCAGTACTTC CASSLGGSASGSYEQYF
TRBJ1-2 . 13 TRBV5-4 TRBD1 TGTGCCAGCAGCTCGACAGGGGGGTATGGCTACACCTTC CASSSTGGYGYTF
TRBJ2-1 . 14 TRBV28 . TGTGCCAGCAGTTTAATGGCGGGGAACAATGAGCAGTTCTTC CASSLMAGNNEQFF
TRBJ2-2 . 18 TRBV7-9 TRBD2 TGTGCCAGCAGCGTCGCGGGACTAGCGGGAGAGTTAACCGGGGAGCTGTTTTTT CASSVAGLAGELTGELFF
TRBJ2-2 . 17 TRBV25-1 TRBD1 TGTGCCAGCAGTGACACTACGGGACAGGGGTCAACCGGGGAGCTGTTTTTT CASSDTTGQGSTGELFF
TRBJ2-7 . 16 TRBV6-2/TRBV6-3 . TGTGCCAGCAGTTACTCGTTGGTGGCCCGAGGCCACGAGCAGTACTTC CASSYSLVARGHEQYF
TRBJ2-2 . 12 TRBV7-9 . TGTGCCGAGACAGGCGCTACCGGGGAGCTGTTTTTT CAETGATGELFF
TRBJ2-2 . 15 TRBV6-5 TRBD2 TGTGCCAGCAGCCTAGCGGGAGAGTGGACCGGGGAGCTGTTTTTT CASSLAGEWTGELFF
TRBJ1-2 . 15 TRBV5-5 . TGTGCCAGCAGCTTGGGCGCAGGCGAGATCTATGGCTACACCTTC CASSLGAGEIYGYTF
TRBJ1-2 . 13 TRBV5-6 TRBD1 TGTGCCAGCAGAAGGACAGGGAGCTATGGCTACACCTTC CASRRTGSYGYTF
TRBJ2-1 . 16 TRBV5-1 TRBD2 TGCGCCAGCAGCTTGGTTCTAGCGGGAGTGAACAATGAGCAGTTCTTC CASSLVLAGVNNEQFF
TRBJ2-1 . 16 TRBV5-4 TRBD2 TGTGCCAGCAGCTTGGGGCCTAGCGGGAGCCGTGGTGAGCAGTTCTTC CASSLGPSGSRGEQFF
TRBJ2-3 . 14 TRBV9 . TGTGCCAGCAGCGTAGTAATAGCTGGGGATACGCAGTATTTT CASSVVIAGDTQYF
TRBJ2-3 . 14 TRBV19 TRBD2 TGTGCCAGTAGGAGCGGGAGAGCCACAGATACGCAGTATTTT CASRSGRATDTQYF
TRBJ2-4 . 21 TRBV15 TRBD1 TGTGCCACCAGCAGAGGAACCCGGACAGGGGTATCCACCCTAGCCAAAAACATTCAGTACTTC CATSRGTRTGVSTLAKNIQYF
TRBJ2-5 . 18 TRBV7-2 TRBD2 TGTGCCAGCAGCTCTCCTCTAACGGGAGGGGAGTACCAAGAGACCCAGTACTTC CASSSPLTGGEYQETQYF
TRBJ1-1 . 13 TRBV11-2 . TGTGCCAGCAGCTTGGAGGGGAACACTGAAGCTTTCTTT CASSLEGNTEAFF
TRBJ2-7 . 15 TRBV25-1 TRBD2 TGTGCCAGCAGTGAATCAGGGAGGGCCACTCTCGAGCAGTACTTC CASSESGRATLEQYF